These 5 T cell receptor beta chains were sequenced from one sample in a study of blood T cell repertoires in COVID-19 (dated by TCRdb to the early 2020s). Library prep was done by the immunoSEQ multiplex PCR assay. Drawn from immuneACCESS, this table holds only the in-frame rearrangements with V and J called that TCRdb kept. Clones are partly lost; checked studies trace under half to an unresolved V gene and leave the rest unexplained. The sample yields about 230,000 clones; 75% to 85% were counted once. The ten top clones hold 7.5% of the sample. The source material was peripheral blood. Receptors were obtained from an elderly woman with COVID-19, enrolled during active disease.

CDR3 in DNA: TGTGCCAGCAGTTTGTCCAGGGGAGGCTACACCTTC. The encoded protein is CASSLSRGGYTF. The chain joins TRBV6-5 to TRBJ1-2; tentative D call: TRBD1 (6 bases). The CDR3 extends over 12 amino acids. Trimming removed 4 bases from V and 8 bases from J, with 11 bases in between. In germline, CDR1 is MNHEY, CDR2 SVGAGI.

This clone was recorded only once. CDR3 sequence (DNA): TGTGCCAGCAGCCCTTCCTGGGGGAGGGGAACAGATACGCAGTATTTT. It is translated as CASSPSWGRGTDTQYF. The chain is built from TRBV3-1 (or the pseudogene TRBV3-2) and TRBJ2-3; 7 bases fit TRBD2. V shed 4 bases, J shed 3 bases, and the junction held 10 bases outside the gene matches. The CDR3 extends over 16 amino acids. The germline V gene has CDR1 LGHDT and CDR2 YNNKEL (reference sequence).

V gene TRBV3-1 (or the pseudogene TRBV3-2) combines with J gene TRBJ1-2; tentative D call: TRBD1 (5 bases). Trimming removed 8 bases at V and 4 bases at J, with 20 bases between. Germline V lookup: CDR1 LGHDT, CDR2 YNNKEL (reference sequence). The CDR3 is 15 residues long. DNA of the CDR3: TGTGCCAGCGGGGCAGGCCTGGGTTTAGGCTATGGCTACACCTTC. Translated, it gives CASGAGLGLGYGYTF.

This chain uses TRBV11-1 with TRBJ1-4; weak D call: TRBD1 (5 bases). V was shortened by 6 bases and J by 10 bases, with 12 bases between the two germline ends. From germline, CDR1 is SGHAT and CDR2 FQDESV (reference sequence). The CDR3 sequence is 12 residues long. Here the CDR3 reads CASRPRVAKLFF. The CDR3 DNA follows: TGTGCCAGCAGACCCAGGGTCGCAAAACTGTTTTTT.

This chain connects TRBV5-1 to TRBJ1-2, with D perhaps TRBD1 (5 bases). The CDR3 extends over 16 amino acids. V was shortened by 4 bases and J by 0 bases, with 16 bases between the two germline ends. The germline V gene encodes CDR1 SGHRS and CDR2 YFSETQ. The CDR3 reads CASSLRGRPANYGYTF. The DNA for the CDR3 is TGCGCCAGCAGCCTAAGGGGCAGGCCAGCTAACTATGGCTACACCTTC.